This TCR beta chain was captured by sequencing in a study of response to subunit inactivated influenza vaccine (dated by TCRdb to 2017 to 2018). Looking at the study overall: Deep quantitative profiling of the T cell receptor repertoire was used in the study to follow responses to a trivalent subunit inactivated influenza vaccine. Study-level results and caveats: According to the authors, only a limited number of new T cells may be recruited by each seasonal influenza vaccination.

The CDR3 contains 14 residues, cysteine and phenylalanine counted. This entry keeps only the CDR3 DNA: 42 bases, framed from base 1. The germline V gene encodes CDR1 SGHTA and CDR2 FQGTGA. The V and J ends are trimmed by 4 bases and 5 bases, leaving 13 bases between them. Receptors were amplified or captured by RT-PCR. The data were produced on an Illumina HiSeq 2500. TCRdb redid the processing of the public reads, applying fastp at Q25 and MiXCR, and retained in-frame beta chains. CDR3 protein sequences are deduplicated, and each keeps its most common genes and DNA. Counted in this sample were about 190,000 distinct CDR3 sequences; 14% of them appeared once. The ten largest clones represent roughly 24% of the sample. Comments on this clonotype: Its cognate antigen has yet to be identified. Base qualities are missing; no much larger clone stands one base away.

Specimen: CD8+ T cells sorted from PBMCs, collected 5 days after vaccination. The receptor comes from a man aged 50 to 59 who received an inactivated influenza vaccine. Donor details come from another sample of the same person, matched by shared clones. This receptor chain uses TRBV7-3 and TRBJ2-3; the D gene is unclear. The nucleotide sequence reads TGTGCCAGCAGCTGGTGGGCTTATTTAGATACGCAGTATTTT. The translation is CASSWWAYLDTQYF.